The 20 T cell receptor beta chains below come from one sample, sequenced in a study of T cell responses to AZD1222 COVID-19 vaccine. This table comes from immunoSEQ multiplex PCR, and its TCRdb copy is limited to in-frame clones, with some not included. Here the sample spans roughly 130,000 clones, about 86% being singletons. The sequences come from peripheral blood, collected on day 0 of AZD1222 vaccination. Receptors were obtained from an adult in good health.

The CDR3 spells CASSLGGQSGNTIYF. As DNA, the CDR3 is TGTGCCAGCAGCTTGGGGGGGCAGTCCGGAAACACCATATATTTT. V usage is TRBV5-4 and J usage is TRBJ1-3; D possibly corresponds to TRBD1 (6 bases). The CDR3 has 15 amino acids. V was clipped by 0 bases and J by 4 bases, with 11 bases between them. Germline V CDR1 and CDR2: SGHNT, YYREEE (reference sequence).

The V call is TRBV3-1 (or the pseudogene TRBV3-2), the J call TRBJ1-2; D is uncertain. CDR3 length: 15 amino acids. CDR1 and CDR2 from the germline V gene are LGHDT and YNNKEL (reference sequence). With 0 bases removed from V and 6 bases from J, the gap between germline ends came to 14 bases. CDR3 residues: CASSQDTRQTNGYTF. The CDR3 DNA reads TGTGCCAGCAGCCAAGATACGAGACAAACTAATGGCTACACCTTC.

This clone showed up just a few times. The V and J genes are TRBV5-4 and TRBJ2-3, with D unclear. This CDR3 region has 17 residues. In germline, CDR1 is SGHNT, CDR2 YYREEE (reference sequence). V was clipped by 4 bases and J by 2 bases, with 20 bases between them. DNA for the CDR3: TGTGCCAGCAGCCCTACAGAACTAACCCCCATCACAGATACGCAGTATTTT. Residues: CASSPTELTPITDTQYF.

The CDR3 coding sequence is TGTGCCTGGAGCACCGGGGGCTCTGAGAAGACCCAGTACTTC. Encoded protein: CAWSTGGSEKTQYF. This chain uses TRBV30 with TRBJ2-5, with D perhaps TRBD1 or TRBD2 (6 bases each). The CDR3 runs to 14 residues. Germline V gene sequence: CDR1 GTSNPN, CDR2 SVGIG (reference sequence). The V gene lost 3 bases and the J gene lost 6 bases, with 17 bases spanning the gap.

The chain joins TRBV3-1 (or the pseudogene TRBV3-2) to TRBJ2-7; 12 positions agree with TRBD1. Trimming took 3 bases from V and 9 from J; bases not matched to a gene: 6. The CDR3 runs to 14 residues. Germline-derived CDR1 and CDR2 are LGHDT and YNNKEL (reference sequence). CDR3 nucleotides: TGTGCCAGCAGCCAGGGGACAGGGGGCGCGTGGCAGTACTTC. As protein: CASSQGTGGAWQYF.

The gene calls are TRBV6-1 and TRBJ2-1, with D possibly TRBD2 on 6 matching bases. There are 16 residues in the CDR3. Trimming took off 0 bases at V and 4 bases at J, with 13 bases between the two ends. Germline V CDR1 and CDR2: MNHNS, SASEGT. CDR3 region: CASSEARGSIYNEQFF. The CDR3, as DNA: TGTGCCAGCAGTGAAGCACGGGGGAGTATATACAATGAGCAGTTCTTC.

In DNA form, the CDR3 reads TGTGCCAGCAGCCGTTTCGGGACAGGGGACAATCAGCCCCAGCATTTT. It is translated as CASSRFGTGDNQPQHF. The rearrangement uses TRBV7-9 and TRBJ1-5; TRBD1 matches 10 bases. CDR3 size: 16 residues. V dropped 5 bases and J dropped 3; count of bases not matched to a gene: 7. Germline V lookup: CDR1 SEHNR, CDR2 FQNEAQ (reference sequence).

This sequence joins TRBV28 and TRBJ1-5; perhaps TRBD1 as D (6 bases). The CDR3 totals 15 residues. CDR1 MDHEN and CDR2 SYDVKM come from the germline V gene. Trimming shortened V by 8 bases and J by 1 base, and 15 bases separated the two germline ends. CDR3: CASLNSDSSNQPQHF. In nucleotides, the CDR3 is TGTGCCAGCTTAAACTCGGACAGCAGCAATCAGCCCCAGCATTTT.

The chain couples TRBV7-9 to TRBJ1-1; D possibly corresponds to TRBD1 (5 bases). This CDR3 has 16 residues. Trimming left V 6 bases short and J 1 base short, with 18 bases between. Germline V gene lookup returns CDR1 SEHNR and CDR2 FQNEAQ (reference sequence). This CDR3 is CASRIESGTANTEAFF. The CDR3 DNA reads as TGTGCCAGCAGAATTGAGAGCGGGACGGCGAACACTGAAGCTTTCTTT.

As to this clone: The same CDR3 is also encoded by other DNA sequences in this sample. The rearrangement uses TRBV4-1 and TRBJ2-5; D unresolved. The CDR3 spans 16 residues. CDR1 is MGHRA and CDR2 is YSYEKL in the germline V gene. Trimming left V 0 bases short and J 2 bases short, with 13 bases between. CDR3 in DNA: TGCGCCAGCAGCCAAGATCCACCGACTTATCAAGAGACCCAGTACTTC. This encodes CASSQDPPTYQETQYF.

V gene TRBV24-1 combines with J gene TRBJ2-3, with 10 bases matching TRBD2. Trimming removed 8 bases from V and 4 bases from J; junction bases left unmatched: 5. CDR1 and CDR2 from the germline V gene are KGHDR and SFDVKD. The CDR3 length is 14 residues. The CDR3 region is CATTSGGAADTQYF. The CDR3 DNA is TGTGCCACCACCAGCGGGGGGGCGGCAGATACGCAGTATTTT.

The chain employs TRBV6-1 and TRBJ1-5; D gene uncertain. There are 15 residues in the CDR3. Trimming pared 1 base from V and 1 base from J, leaving 8 bases between. Germline-derived CDR1 and CDR2 are MNHNS and SASEGT. This CDR3 is CASSEVGGSNQPQHF. CDR3 DNA sequence: TGTGCCAGCAGTGAAGTCGGAGGGAGCAATCAGCCCCAGCATTTT.

This clone was counted only a few times. This chain joins TRBV9 and TRBJ2-1; 8 nucleotides align to TRBD1. V dropped 4 bases and J dropped 6; count of bases not matched to a gene: 9. The CDR3 extends over 15 amino acids. Germline V lookup: CDR1 SGDLS, CDR2 YYNGEE. The CDR3 bases are TGTGCCAGCAGCCGTAGCACAGGGGGACGCAATGAGCAGTTCTTC. Translating it yields CASSRSTGGRNEQFF.

The CDR3: CASSLSAGGPQETQYF. The CDR3 nucleotides are TGTGCCAGCAGCTTATCAGCGGGGGGGCCACAAGAGACCCAGTACTTC. The V gene is TRBV11-2, the J gene TRBJ2-5; 10 bases agree with TRBD2. CDR1 and CDR2 (germline): SGHAT, FQNNGV. The CDR3 extends over 16 amino acids. J lost 2 bases, V lost 2 bases, and 5 bases had no gene match.

This clone was observed a handful of times. The chain couples TRBV5-4 to TRBJ1-5; D gene unclear. Trimming took off 3 bases at V and 8 bases at J, with 9 bases between the two ends. Germline assignment: CDR1 SGHNT and CDR2 YYREEE (reference sequence). This CDR3 has 12 amino acids. In DNA form, the CDR3 reads TGTGCCAGCAGCTGGGAGGCAGAGCCCCAGCATTTT. This gives the protein CASSWEAEPQHF.

CDR3 nucleotide sequence: TGTGCCAGCAGCTTGCAGGGGGATGTCACTGAAGCTTTCTTT. It encodes CASSLQGDVTEAFF. V and J are TRBV5-8 and TRBJ1-1; 7 bases align to TRBD1. CDR3 size: 14 residues. Trimming at V came to 1 base and at J to 4 bases, leaving 4 bases not matched to a gene. From germline, CDR1 is SGHTS and CDR2 YDEGEE. The whole variable domain, filled in from reference TRBV5-8 and TRBJ1-1, reads EAGVTQSPTHLIKTRGQQATLRCSPISGHTSVYWYQQALGLGLQFLLWYDEGEERNRGNFPPRFSGRQFPNYSSELNVNALELEDSALYLCASSLQGDVTEAFFGQGTRLTVV.

This clone was seen only a few times. J is TRBJ2-7 and V is TRBV7-3; the match to TRBD1 covers 9 bases. Germline values: CDR1 SGHTA, CDR2 FQGTGA. V lost 5 bases and J lost 3; bases outside the gene matches: 8. The CDR3 has 15 amino acids. This chain's CDR3 is CASSPGTGNGYEQYF. DNA for the CDR3: TGTGCCAGCAGCCCCGGGACAGGGAACGGCTACGAGCAGTACTTC.

CDR3 amino acids: CSVAEQNYGYTF. As DNA, the CDR3 is TGCAGCGTTGCTGAGCAGAACTATGGCTACACCTTC. This chain uses TRBV29-1 with TRBJ1-2, with unresolved D. The V end lost 4 bases, the J end lost 2 bases, and 8 bases lay between the germline ends. This CDR3 spans 12 amino acids. Germline V gene data show CDR1 as SQVTM and CDR2 as ANQGSEA.

This chain uses TRBV5-1 with TRBJ1-2; D possibly corresponds to TRBD1 (5 bases). The CDR3 is 12 amino acids. Looked up from germline, CDR1 is SGHRS and CDR2 is YFSETQ. V shed 9 bases and J shed 2 bases, with 11 bases lying between them. CDR3 in amino acids: CATSGDNYGYTF. For the CDR3, the DNA is TGCGCCACCTCGGGGGACAACTATGGCTACACCTTC.

The chain employs TRBV4-3 and TRBJ2-7; TRBD2 aligns across 13 bases. This CDR3 has 16 amino acids. Germline V CDR1 and CDR2: LGHNA, YSLEER. V was pared by 2 bases and J by 5 bases, with 6 bases of the junction left unmatched. CDR3 amino acids: CASSQTGLAGLNEQYF. The CDR3 DNA follows: TGCGCCAGCAGCCAAACGGGACTAGCGGGGCTAAACGAGCAGTACTTC.